What follows are 14 T cell receptor beta chains derived from one specimen sequenced in a study of blood T cell repertoires in COVID-19. Data came from immunoSEQ multiplex PCR; TCRdb stores just in-frame clones and leaves some out. The sample consists of around 140,000 clones, approximately 87% of them appearing once. The sample was peripheral blood. All receptors derive from a man in his 70s with active COVID-19.

This clone was seen just once. The genes are TRBV7-2 and TRBJ1-1, with D possibly being TRBD1 (6 bases). V lost 5 bases and J lost 7, with 14 bases in between. Germline CDR1 and CDR2: SGHTA and FQGNSA. The CDR3 is 13 residues long. The CDR3 sequence: CASSRGGAGEAFF. Written as DNA, the CDR3 is TGTGCCAGCAGCCGAGGGGGGGCGGGTGAAGCTTTCTTT.

V is TRBV14 and J is TRBJ2-3; D gene uncertain. There are 11 residues in the CDR3. Looked up from germline, CDR1 is SGHDN and CDR2 is FVKESK. The germline V and J ends were trimmed by 1 base and 11 bases, with 7 bases remaining between them. In DNA, the CDR3 is TGTGCCAGCAGCCAAGGGGCAGTGCAGTATTTT. Its protein is CASSQGAVQYF. The variable domain in full, with the rest retrieved from reference TRBV14 and TRBJ2-3, is EAGVTQFPSHSVIEKGQTVTLRCDPISGHDNLYWYRRVMGKEIKFLLHFVKESKQDESGMPNNRFLAERTGGTYSTLKVQPAELEDSGVYFCASSQGAVQYFGPGTRLTVL.

The chain combines TRBV28 with TRBJ2-7; TRBD2 agrees at 10 bases. The germline CDR1 and CDR2 sequences are MDHEN and SYDVKM. The V segment lost 4 bases and the J segment 5 bases; nucleotides outside the gene matches: 11. The CDR3 covers 16 residues. CDR3 region: CASSSGGASGSHEQYF. CDR3 nucleotides: TGTGCCAGCAGTTCGGGGGGGGCTAGCGGGAGCCACGAGCAGTACTTC.

The rearrangement uses TRBV5-4 and TRBJ2-7; D remains ambiguous. Trimming took off 3 bases at V and 0 bases at J, with 10 bases between the two ends. From germline, CDR1 is SGHNT and CDR2 YYREEE (reference sequence). This CDR3 spans 14 amino acids. This chain's CDR3 is CASSSTLSSYEQYF. For the CDR3, the DNA is TGTGCCAGCAGCTCGACTCTGAGCTCCTACGAGCAGTACTTC.

The chain uses TRBV7-2 and TRBJ2-3, with 9 bases matching TRBD1. V trimming: 5 bases; J trimming: 5 bases; junction bases outside the gene matches: 8. The length of the CDR3 is 15 residues. The V gene's germline CDR1 is SGHTA and CDR2 FQGNSA. CDR3 loop: CASSTRQGEKDTQYF. Here the CDR3 DNA reads TGTGCCAGCAGCACCCGACAGGGGGAGAAAGATACGCAGTATTTT.

This clone was seen only once. This sequence joins TRBV2 and TRBJ2-3; D ambiguous. Germline values: CDR1 SNHLY, CDR2 FYNNEI. The CDR3 consists of 13 residues. V was pared by 10 bases and J by 0 bases, with 11 bases between. In nucleotides, the CDR3 is TGTGCCATTACGACAAGCAGCACAGATACGCAGTATTTT. This encodes CAITTSSTDTQYF.

The chain recombines TRBV29-1 with TRBJ2-1; 11 nucleotides match TRBD2. With V trimmed by 4 bases and J by 8 bases, 7 bases remained unmatched. The CDR3 length is 14 residues. CDR1 is SQVTM and CDR2 is ANQGSEA in the germline V gene. CDR3: CSVGTSGSRYEQFF. In nucleotides, the CDR3 is TGCAGCGTTGGCACTAGCGGGAGTAGATATGAGCAGTTCTTC.

V is TRBV15 and J is TRBJ1-5; D possibly corresponds to TRBD1 (5 bases). V lost 1 base and J 1 base, leaving 17 bases between the germline ends. CDR1 and CDR2 (germline): LNHNV, YYDKDF (reference sequence). CDR3 length: 18 residues. This chain's CDR3 is CATSRGGVWDGSNQPQHF. The DNA of the CDR3 is TGTGCCACCAGCAGAGGGGGGGTGTGGGACGGCAGCAATCAGCCCCAGCATTTT. Variable domain in full (rest from reference TRBV15 and TRBJ1-5): DAMVIQNPRYQVTQFGKPVTLSCSQTLNHNVMYWYQQKSSQAPKLLFHYYDKDFNNEADTPDNFQSRRPNTSFCFLDIRSPGLGDTAMYLCATSRGGVWDGSNQPQHFGDGTRLSIL.

This clone showed up just a few times. The chain combines TRBV7-8 with TRBJ2-7, with unresolved D. V lost 1 base, J lost 6 bases, and 7 bases lay in between. The CDR3 covers 12 residues. Germline V gives CDR1 SGHVS, CDR2 FQNEAQ. Here the CDR3 reads CASSLVYREQYF. For the CDR3, the DNA is TGTGCCAGCAGCTTAGTGTATCGCGAGCAGTACTTC.

V is TRBV5-6 and J is TRBJ1-6; D is unclear. Germline values: CDR1 SGHDT, CDR2 YYEEEE. Trimming removed 3 bases from V and 7 bases from J, with 11 bases in between. The CDR3 is 14 residues long. CDR3 sequence: CASSSGASNSPLHF. The CDR3 DNA follows: TGTGCCAGCAGCTCGGGAGCTTCAAATTCACCCCTCCACTTT.

The chain has TRBV19 and TRBJ2-6, with a possible D match to TRBD1 (5 bases). The germline CDR1 and CDR2 sequences are LNHDA and SQIVND (reference sequence). Trimming stripped 5 bases from V and 0 bases from J, with 11 bases between. The CDR3 extends over 16 amino acids. The CDR3 is CASSVGQRSGANVLTF. The CDR3 bases are TGTGCCAGTAGTGTAGGACAACGCTCTGGGGCCAACGTCCTGACTTTC.

In its sample, this clone was seen a few times. The chain uses TRBV4-3 and TRBJ2-7, with TRBD1 matching over 7 bases. V was clipped by 2 bases and J by 7 bases; unmatched bases: 5. The CDR3 runs to 13 residues. CDR1 is LGHNA and CDR2 is YSLEER in the germline V gene. The CDR3 protein is CASSQRTGREQYF. The DNA of the CDR3 is TGCGCCAGCAGCCAAAGGACAGGTCGGGAGCAGTACTTC.

The V call is TRBV3-1 (or the pseudogene TRBV3-2), the J call TRBJ1-1; D remains unclear. V shed 1 base and J shed 4 bases, with 10 bases lying between them. This CDR3 is built from 14 residues. Per germline, CDR1 LGHDT and CDR2 YNNKEL (reference sequence). CDR3: CASSQGRSGTEAFF. The CDR3 DNA follows: TGTGCCAGCAGCCAAGGGAGAAGTGGCACTGAAGCTTTCTTT.

With respect to this clone: Relative to the germline gene, one junction end is altered; a read error may explain this. The J gene is TRBJ2-7, the V gene TRBV29-1; TRBD2 is a possible D gene (6 bases). The CDR3 has 15 residues. CDR1 is SQVTM, CDR2 ANQGSEA, per germline. CDR3 coding DNA: TGCAGCGCCGTCATCCCAGGTCGGGGGATCTACGGGCAGTACTTC. This codes for CSAVIPGRGIYGQYF.